This T cell receptor beta chain was found in a study of CD8 T cells in Susac syndrome. Negative isolation yielded CD4+ and CD8+ T cells, and FACS enriched TEMRA cells. An amount of RNA that ranged from roughly 0.45 to 1 ug was reverse transcribed with random hexamers. Each CDR3 protein is one row after TCRdb ran MiXCR on the immunoSEQ multiplex PCR reads. The sample has about 200,000 distinct CDR3 sequences; about 95% are singletons. CDR3 length: 12 residues. The V gene's germline CDR1 is MNHEY and CDR2 SMNVEV (reference sequence). Trimming took off 5 bases at V and 9 bases at J, with 11 bases between the two ends.

The V gene is TRBV27, the J gene TRBJ1-5, with a possible D match to TRBD1 (5 bases). This TCR was recovered from a human donor with multiple sclerosis. The sequencing input was CD4+ T cells from PBMCs. Here the CDR3 reads CASSILTGPQHF. The DNA of the CDR3 is TGTGCCAGCAGTATACTTACAGGGCCCCAGCATTTT.